These 15 T cell receptor beta chains came from one sample sequenced in a study of cytomegalovirus exposure and HLA in healthy donors. The PCR made use of 60 Vbeta and 13 Jbeta primers. Produced via immunoSEQ multiplex PCR; TCRdb's table is partial and in-frame only. The sample contains under 150,000 clones, 79% of which appear only once. Sequenced material: PBMCs. The receptor set was obtained from a man aged 25-45 years in good health and CMV-seropositive.

The V gene is TRBV30, the J gene TRBJ2-4; TRBD2 might be the D (7 bases). Germline values: CDR1 GTSNPN, CDR2 SVGIG (reference sequence). The CDR3 covers 14 residues. Trimming pared 2 bases from V and 12 bases from J, leaving 20 bases between. For the CDR3, the DNA is TGTGCCTGGAGTTACTCGGGAGGACCGGACAGTCAGTACTTC. This encodes CAWSYSGGPDSQYF. Variable domain in full (rest from reference TRBV30 and TRBJ2-4): SQTIHQWPATLVQPVGSPLSLECTVEGTSNPNLYWYRQAAGRGLQLLFYSVGIGQISSEVPQNLSASRPQDRQFILSSKKLLLSDSGFYLCAWSYSGGPDSQYFGAGTRLSVL.

To note about this clone: The sample contains more than one DNA sequence encoding this CDR3. The V and J genes are TRBV6-1 and TRBJ1-6, with a weak D call TRBD1 (5 bases). Trimming took off 8 bases at V and 9 bases at J, with 20 bases between the two ends. CDR1 is MNHNS, CDR2 SASEGT, per germline. This CDR3 has 15 residues. CDR3 region: CASGPTVNLASPLHF. The CDR3 DNA sequence: TGTGCCAGCGGCCCGACAGTGAATCTGGCTTCACCCCTCCACTTT.

This clone was recorded a few times. The chain has TRBV28 and TRBJ2-3, with D perhaps TRBD1 (5 bases). The germline V gene has CDR1 MDHEN and CDR2 SYDVKM. This CDR3 has 15 residues. Trimming cost V 2 bases and J 3 bases, with 12 bases left between them. The CDR3 sequence: CASSLGAVRTDTQYF. The CDR3 DNA sequence: TGTGCCAGCAGTTTAGGGGCGGTAAGGACAGATACGCAGTATTTT.

This clone showed up just once. The V and J genes are TRBV5-4 and TRBJ2-7; D possibly corresponds to TRBD2 (6 bases). The CDR3 length is 15 residues. The V end was cut by 2 bases, the J end by 2 bases, with 14 bases between. Germline V CDR1 and CDR2: SGHNT, YYREEE (reference sequence). The CDR3 region is CASSFPGDVPYEQYF. CDR3 DNA sequence: TGTGCCAGCAGCTTCCCGGGGGACGTACCCTACGAGCAGTACTTC.

This chain connects TRBV30 to TRBJ1-6; a weak D match, TRBD1 (5 bases). Germline V gene sequence: CDR1 GTSNPN, CDR2 SVGIG (reference sequence). This CDR3 spans 14 amino acids. The V gene lost 2 bases and the J gene lost 6 bases, with 11 bases spanning the gap. The CDR3 sequence: CAWSRRQTNSPLHF. The CDR3 coding sequence is TGTGCCTGGAGTAGGAGACAGACTAATTCACCCCTCCACTTT.

The chain couples TRBV6-1 to TRBJ1-2; 7 positions match TRBD1. The CDR3 contains 16 residues. The germline V gene has CDR1 MNHNS and CDR2 SASEGT. With V trimmed by 2 bases and J by 2 bases, 8 bases remained unmatched. The CDR3 DNA is TGTGCCAGCAGTGAACTAACGACAGGGTTCAACTATGGCTACACCTTC. Amino acid sequence: CASSELTTGFNYGYTF.

The rearrangement links TRBV18 to TRBJ2-1; weak D call: TRBD2 (5 bases). This CDR3 is built from 14 residues. CDR1 KGHSH and CDR2 LQKENI come from the germline V gene. V lost 6 bases and J lost 6, with 15 bases in between. The CDR3 loop reads CASSLLALLNEQFF. DNA for the CDR3: TGTGCCAGCTCCCTCCTAGCACTCCTCAATGAGCAGTTCTTC.

The chain links TRBV20-1 to TRBJ1-2; a weak D match, TRBD1 (6 bases). CDR1 is DFQATT and CDR2 is SNEGSKA in the germline V gene (reference sequence). The length of the CDR3 is 11 residues. V was trimmed by 6 bases and J by 5 bases, leaving 10 bases between them. The CDR3 region is CSARTDYGYTF. In DNA form, the CDR3 reads TGCAGTGCCCGGACAGATTATGGCTACACCTTC.

Worth noting for this clone: Other DNA sequences in the same sample also yield this CDR3. The CDR3 region has the DNA TGTGCCAGCAGCTTACTGCCAGGGGGTGGAACTGAAGCTTTCTTT. Encoded protein: CASSLLPGGGTEAFF. This chain links TRBV7-3 with TRBJ1-1; 7 bases match TRBD1. CDR1 is SGHTA and CDR2 is FQGTGA in the germline V gene. The ends lost 2 bases at V and 5 bases at J; junction bases unmatched: 8. CDR3 length: 15 residues. The whole variable domain, filled in from reference TRBV7-3 and TRBJ1-1, reads GAGVSQTPSNKVTEKGKYVELRCDPISGHTALYWYRQSLGQGPEFLIYFQGTGAADDSGLPNDRFFAVRPEGSVSTLKIQRTERGDSAVYLCASSLLPGGGTEAFFGQGTRLTVV.

CDR3 amino acids: CSTFLAGHYNEQFF. CDR3 nucleotide sequence: TGCAGCACCTTCCTAGCGGGACACTACAATGAGCAGTTCTTC. The chain employs TRBV29-1 and TRBJ2-1, with 9 bases that match TRBD2. Germline V gene sequence: CDR1 SQVTM, CDR2 ANQGSEA. This CDR3 region has 14 residues. Germline trimming cut 8 bases from V and 3 bases from J; bases unmatched to any gene: 8.

The chain links TRBV7-2 to TRBJ1-5; tentative D call: TRBD1 (5 bases). CDR1 is SGHTA, CDR2 FQGNSA, per germline. Trimming removed 5 bases from V and 9 bases from J, with 17 bases in between. The CDR3 extends over 14 amino acids. The CDR3 here is CASSADRGPGPQHF. The CDR3 coding sequence is TGTGCCAGCAGCGCAGATAGGGGCCCGGGGCCCCAGCATTTT.

This sequence joins TRBV5-4 and TRBJ2-1, with a tentative D call TRBD2 (8 bases). Trimming stripped 5 bases from V and 6 bases from J, with 24 bases between. The CDR3 sequence is 17 residues long. CDR1 SGHNT and CDR2 YYREEE come from the germline V gene (reference sequence). DNA of the CDR3: TGTGCCAGCAGGATGGCCGTTGGGACTAGGACAGGCAATGAGCAGTTCTTC. This encodes CASRMAVGTRTGNEQFF.

The genes are TRBV2 and TRBJ1-2; tentatively, D is TRBD1 (6 bases). Germline loops: CDR1 SNHLY, CDR2 FYNNEI. Trimming cost V 0 bases and J 4 bases, with 9 bases left between them. The CDR3 runs to 14 residues. Written as DNA, the CDR3 is TGTGCCAGCAGTGAAGCGAGGGACACCTATGGCTACACCTTC. Its protein product is CASSEARDTYGYTF.

CDR3 protein: CASSLVGRGLAGELFF. CDR3 sequence (DNA): TGTGCCAGCAGCTTAGTTGGCAGGGGGCTGGCCGGGGAGCTGTTTTTT. This sequence joins TRBV7-8 and TRBJ2-2; 8 bases fit TRBD1. The CDR3 totals 16 residues. J was trimmed by 6 bases and V by 1 base; bases with no gene match: 7. In germline, CDR1 is SGHVS, CDR2 FQNEAQ.

V is TRBV7-2 and J is TRBJ1-2, with TRBD1 identical over 8 bases. The germline V gene has CDR1 SGHTA and CDR2 FQGNSA. V was pared by 5 bases and J by 7 bases, with 6 bases of the junction left unmatched. The CDR3 spans 13 residues. CDR3 amino acids: CASSLTGERGYTF. As DNA, the CDR3 is TGTGCCAGCAGCCTGACAGGGGAACGTGGCTACACCTTC. Full variable domain (missing parts from reference TRBV7-2 and TRBJ1-2): GAGVSQSPSNKVTEKGKDVELRCDPISGHTALYWYRQSLGQGLEFLIYFQGNSAPDKSGLPSDRFSAERTGGSVSTLTIQRTQQEDSAVYLCASSLTGERGYTFGSGTRLTVV.